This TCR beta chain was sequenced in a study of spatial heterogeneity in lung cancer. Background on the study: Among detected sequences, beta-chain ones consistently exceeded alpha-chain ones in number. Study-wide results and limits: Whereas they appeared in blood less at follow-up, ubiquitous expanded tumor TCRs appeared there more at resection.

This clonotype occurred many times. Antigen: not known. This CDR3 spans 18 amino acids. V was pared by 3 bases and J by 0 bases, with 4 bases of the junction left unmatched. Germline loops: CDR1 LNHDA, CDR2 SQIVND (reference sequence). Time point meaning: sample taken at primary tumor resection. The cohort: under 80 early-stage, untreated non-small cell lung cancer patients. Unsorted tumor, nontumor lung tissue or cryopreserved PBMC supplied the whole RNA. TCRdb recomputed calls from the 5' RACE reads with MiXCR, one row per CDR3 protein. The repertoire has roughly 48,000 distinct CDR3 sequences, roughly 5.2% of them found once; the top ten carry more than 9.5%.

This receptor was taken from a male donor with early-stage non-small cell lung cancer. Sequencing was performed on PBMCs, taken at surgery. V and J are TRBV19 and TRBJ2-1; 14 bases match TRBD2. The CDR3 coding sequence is TGTGCCAGTAGTATCAGACTAGCGGGAGGGCCCTCCTACAATGAGCAGTTCTTC. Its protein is CASSIRLAGGPSYNEQFF.